These 11 T cell receptor beta chains share one sample of origin, sequenced in a study of shared clonotypes between healthy human individuals. Data came from immunoSEQ multiplex PCR; TCRdb stores just in-frame clones and leaves some out. The sample yields over a million clones, 75% to 85% seen once. The specimen was memory CD4+ T cells from PBMCs. Subset in this sample: CD45RA-negative fraction. The source of these receptors is a young man in good health. Some clones in this sample may be carry-over from other donors' samples.

This clone was detected only once. The chain is built from TRBV6-1 and TRBJ2-5; D remains unclear. Per germline, CDR1 MNHNS and CDR2 SASEGT. V was pared by 0 bases and J by 7 bases, with 18 bases between. This CDR3 spans 16 amino acids. This CDR3 reads CASSEAWPTQPRTQYF. The CDR3 DNA follows: TGTGCCAGCAGTGAAGCTTGGCCCACGCAGCCGCGGACCCAGTACTTC.

V and J are TRBV28 and TRBJ1-4, with 10 bases matching TRBD1. This CDR3 is built from 14 residues. CDR1 and CDR2 (germline): MDHEN, SYDVKM. V gave up 3 bases and J gave up 7 bases; unmatched junction bases: 2. The CDR3 DNA follows: TGTGCCAGCAGTTTGACAGGGGGCCTTGAAAAACTGTTTTTT. Translated: CASSLTGGLEKLFF.

The rearrangement joins TRBV7-3 to TRBJ2-1; perhaps TRBD2 as D (5 bases). CDR1 is SGHTA and CDR2 is FQGTGA in the germline V gene. Trimming removed 2 bases at V and 7 bases at J, with 12 bases between. The length of the CDR3 is 14 residues. In DNA form, the CDR3 reads TGTGCCAGCAGCTTATCTACTCCGGGAAATGAGCAGTTCTTC. Translated: CASSLSTPGNEQFF.

The rearrangement uses TRBV10-2 and TRBJ2-7; either TRBD1 or TRBD2 may supply D (5 bases each). V was shortened by 0 bases and J by 5 bases, with 11 bases between the two germline ends. Per the germline V gene, CDR1 is WSHSY and CDR2 is SAAADI. CDR3 length: 14 residues. CDR3 sequence: CASSESLGTHEQYF. For the CDR3, the DNA is TGCGCCAGCAGTGAGTCCTTAGGGACCCACGAGCAGTACTTC.

V gene TRBV7-9 combines with J gene TRBJ1-1, with 10 positions matching TRBD1. The germline V gene encodes CDR1 SEHNR and CDR2 FQNEAQ (reference sequence). V was clipped by 5 bases and J by 7 bases; unmatched bases: 10. The CDR3 runs to 15 residues. The CDR3 protein is CASSPLGTGAREAFF. CDR3 bases: TGTGCCAGCAGCCCCCTCGGGACAGGGGCGCGTGAAGCTTTCTTT.

The CDR3 protein is CASSQSPGPSYNEQFF. CDR3 nucleotide sequence: TGCGCCAGCAGTCAATCCCCAGGACCGTCCTACAATGAGCAGTTCTTC. The chain joins TRBV23-1 to TRBJ2-1; D unresolved. TRBV23-1 is noted as an ORF with a role that remains uncertain. The CDR3 has 16 residues. Trimming left V 0 bases short and J 1 base short, with 10 bases between.

The chain recombines TRBV2 with TRBJ1-1, with TRBD1 matching 9 bases. This CDR3 is built from 13 residues. Germline V lookup: CDR1 SNHLY, CDR2 FYNNEI. The V gene end was trimmed by 7 bases and the J gene end by 5 bases; junction bases not matched to a gene: 5. The CDR3 nucleotides are TGTGCCAGCACCGACAGGGGGTATACTGAAGCTTTCTTT. This gives the protein CASTDRGYTEAFF.

As DNA, the CDR3 is TGTGCCAGCAGTGATTGGGCAGGGAGCCAGCCCCAGCATTTT. Translation: CASSDWAGSQPQHF. The rearrangement uses TRBV2 and TRBJ1-5, with D possibly being TRBD1 (5 bases). The germline gives CDR1 SNHLY, CDR2 FYNNEI. With 3 bases removed from V and 7 bases from J, the gap between germline ends came to 13 bases. The CDR3 sequence is 14 residues long.

This rearrangement joins TRBV4-2 to TRBJ2-2; D unclear. V was shortened by 0 bases and J by 9 bases, with 14 bases between the two germline ends. CDR1 is LGHNA and CDR2 is YNFKEQ in the germline V gene. There are 15 residues in the CDR3. CDR3 amino acids: CASSQDLGLVRELFF. DNA for the CDR3: TGTGCCAGCAGCCAAGATCTGGGGTTAGTGAGGGAGCTGTTTTTT.

In DNA form, the CDR3 reads TGTGCCAGCAGCCCAACCCTATTGGACATCAACACCGGGGAGCTGTTTTTT. Protein sequence: CASSPTLLDINTGELFF. The rearrangement uses TRBV9 and TRBJ2-2, with D tentatively TRBD1 (5 bases). Trimming shortened V by 4 bases and J by 2 bases, and 18 bases separated the two germline ends. The CDR3 runs to 17 residues. Germline values: CDR1 SGDLS, CDR2 YYNGEE.

V gene TRBV4-2 combines with J gene TRBJ1-1, with TRBD1 matching over 7 bases. V gave up 1 base and J gave up 2 bases; unmatched junction bases: 7. The V gene's germline CDR1 is LGHNA and CDR2 YNFKEQ. The CDR3 spans 16 residues. This chain's CDR3 is CASSQVYRGLNTEAFF. The CDR3 DNA reads as TGTGCCAGCAGCCAAGTTTACAGGGGTCTTAACACTGAAGCTTTCTTT.